One and the same sample provided the 28 T cell receptor beta chains below, sequenced in a study of blood T cell repertoires in COVID-19. The data were produced by immunoSEQ multiplex PCR, yet TCRdb's version contains in-frame clones alone and is incomplete. The sample contains 150,000 to 200,000 clones, around 80% of which appear only once. What was sequenced was peripheral blood. These receptors all stem from a man aged 25 to 40 with active or convalescent COVID-19.

V is TRBV28 and J is TRBJ2-3; TRBD2 aligns across 9 bases. This CDR3 is 14 amino acids long. V shed 6 bases, J shed 3 bases, and the junction held 4 bases outside the gene matches. Looked up from germline, CDR1 is MDHEN and CDR2 is SYDVKM. The CDR3 DNA reads as TGTGCCAGCAGAGGTGCGGGGGGGACAGATACGCAGTATTTT. This codes for CASRGAGGTDTQYF.

The CDR3 DNA sequence: TGTGCCAGCAGCGGGATCGACAGGGAAAACATTCAGTACTTC. Translating gives CASSGIDRENIQYF. The rearrangement uses TRBV7-9 and TRBJ2-4, with 7 bases fitting TRBD1. Trimming took 5 bases from V and 5 from J; bases not matched to a gene: 6. The CDR3 extends over 14 amino acids. Per germline, CDR1 SEHNR and CDR2 FQNEAQ (reference sequence).

The V gene is TRBV4-1, the J gene TRBJ1-5, with 9 bases lining up with TRBD1. This CDR3 is 14 amino acids long. V was pared by 3 bases and J by 7 bases, with 4 bases of the junction left unmatched. Germline V CDR1 and CDR2: MGHRA, YSYEKL. This CDR3 is CASSHRDRDQPQHF. CDR3 bases: TGCGCCAGCAGCCACAGGGACAGGGACCAGCCCCAGCATTTT.

This rearrangement joins TRBV9 to TRBJ1-6, with 9 bases lining up with TRBD1. This CDR3 is 17 amino acids long. CDR1 SGDLS and CDR2 YYNGEE come from the germline V gene. The V segment lost 0 bases and the J segment 10 bases; nucleotides outside the gene matches: 11. The CDR3 coding sequence is TGTGCCAGCAGCGTAGCCCAGGGACAGGGTCTCAACTCACCCCTCCACTTT. This encodes CASSVAQGQGLNSPLHF. Together with reference TRBV9 and TRBJ1-6, the CDR3 gives the full variable domain: DSGVTQTPKHLITATGQRVTLRCSPRSGDLSVYWYQQSLDQGLQFLIQYYNGEERAKGNILERFSAQQFPDLHSELNLSSLELGDSALYFCASSVAQGQGLNSPLHFGNGTRLTVT.

The chain carries TRBV5-1 and TRBJ2-7; 11 bases agree with TRBD1. J gave up 5 bases and V 0 bases, and 7 bases lay outside the gene matches. The germline V gene encodes CDR1 SGHRS and CDR2 YFSETQ. The CDR3 is 16 amino acids. The CDR3 DNA follows: TGCGCCAGCAGCTTGGCCGCAAAGGGACAGGGGGACGAGCAGTACGTC. As protein: CASSLAAKGQGDEQYV.

This chain joins TRBV29-1 and TRBJ2-1, with 9 bases identical to TRBD1. Germline CDR1 is SQVTM and CDR2 is ANQGSEA. The V and J ends lost 7 bases and 2 bases, in that order; junction bases with no gene match: 9. CDR3 length: 15 amino acids. This CDR3 is CSERSTGGPYNEQFF. The DNA of the CDR3 is TGCAGCGAAAGGAGTACAGGGGGCCCCTACAATGAGCAGTTCTTC.

This sequence joins TRBV7-3 and TRBJ2-1, with 7 bases matching TRBD1. Trimming at V came to 10 bases and at J to 5 bases, leaving 11 bases not matched to a gene. The CDR3 has 14 amino acids. Germline V gives CDR1 SGHTA, CDR2 FQGTGA. CDR3 coding DNA: TGTGCCACCCGACAGGGCAGTTCAAACAATGAGCAGTTCTTC. Protein: CATRQGSSNNEQFF.

This chain's CDR3 is CATSQGTEAFF. In DNA form, the CDR3 reads TGTGCCACCAGCCAGGGCACTGAAGCTTTCTTT. The rearrangement joins TRBV15 to TRBJ1-1; perhaps TRBD1 as D (5 bases). Germline V CDR1 and CDR2: LNHNV, YYDKDF (reference sequence). The germline V and J ends were trimmed by 5 bases and 4 bases, with 5 bases remaining between them. The CDR3 runs 11 residues.

The rearrangement joins TRBV5-6 to TRBJ1-1; D is unclear. The CDR3 runs to 16 residues. Germline V gene data show CDR1 as SGHDT and CDR2 as YYEEEE. The V end lost 4 bases, the J end lost 2 bases, and 18 bases lay between the germline ends. CDR3 nucleotide sequence: TGTGCCAGCAGCGTACCTGGAACGGGTCACAACACTGAAGCTTTCTTT. Residues: CASSVPGTGHNTEAFF.

This chain connects TRBV19 to TRBJ1-1; 7 bases line up with TRBD1. The CDR3 has 12 residues. With V trimmed by 9 bases and J by 3 bases, 4 bases remained unmatched. Germline CDR1 is LNHDA and CDR2 is SQIVND (reference sequence). The CDR3 DNA reads TGTGCCAGCGAGCAGGGGGACACTGAAGCTTTCTTT. Its translation: CASEQGDTEAFF.

This chain uses TRBV4-1 with TRBJ2-2; D perhaps matches TRBD1 (6 bases). The CDR3 runs 17 residues. The germline V and J ends were trimmed by 1 base and 7 bases, with 19 bases remaining between them. Per the germline V gene, CDR1 is MGHRA and CDR2 is YSYEKL. This CDR3 reads CASSQGIDRSHVGELFF. In DNA, the CDR3 is TGCGCCAGCAGCCAAGGAATAGACAGGTCCCACGTCGGGGAGCTGTTTTTT.

CDR3 nucleotides: TGTGCCAGCAGCAAGGACAGGGGTCAAGAGACCCAGTACTTC. Translation gives CASSKDRGQETQYF. The V and J genes are TRBV6-5 and TRBJ2-5; TRBD1 agrees at 9 bases. There are 14 residues in the CDR3. V was clipped by 6 bases and J by 2 bases; unmatched bases: 4. Germline CDR1 is MNHEY and CDR2 is SVGAGI.

This clone has a handful of counts. This chain links TRBV12-3 or TRBV12-4 with TRBJ1-1; D possibly corresponds to TRBD1 (5 bases). The CDR3 is 12 amino acids. The germline V and J ends were trimmed by 5 bases and 4 bases, with 8 bases remaining between them. This CDR3 reads CASSPGATEAFF. CDR3 nucleotide sequence: TGTGCCAGCAGTCCTGGGGCCACTGAAGCTTTCTTT.

The V gene is TRBV19, the J gene TRBJ1-5; a possible D gene is TRBD1 (6 bases). CDR1 and CDR2 (germline): LNHDA, SQIVND (reference sequence). The V and J ends lost 3 bases and 0 bases respectively, with 30 bases between them. The CDR3 loop spans 22 amino acids. The CDR3 loop is CASSISNVRGSAQTYSNQPQHF. As DNA, the CDR3 is TGTGCCAGTAGTATTTCAAATGTAAGGGGGTCTGCACAGACCTATAGCAATCAGCCCCAGCATTTT.

The rearrangement joins TRBV23-1 to TRBJ2-1; D possibly corresponds to TRBD2 (5 bases). TRBV23-1 is noted as an ORF with a role that remains uncertain. Trimming stripped 0 bases from V and 3 bases from J, with 12 bases between. The CDR3 contains 16 residues. CDR3 sequence: CASSQSCRGFYNEQFF. In DNA, the CDR3 is TGCGCCAGCAGTCAATCCTGCCGGGGATTCTACAATGAGCAGTTCTTC.

J is TRBJ1-4 and V is TRBV15; tentatively, D is TRBD1 (5 bases). This CDR3 has 16 amino acids. CDR1 and CDR2 from the germline V gene are LNHNV and YYDKDF (reference sequence). With 5 bases removed from V and 8 bases from J, the gap between germline ends came to 21 bases. The CDR3 here is CATSQGLGPGSEKLFF. As DNA, the CDR3 is TGTGCCACCAGCCAGGGTCTCGGGCCTGGTTCAGAAAAACTGTTTTTT.

The genes are TRBV7-9 and TRBJ1-1; 11 nucleotides match TRBD1. The CDR3 consists of 17 residues. V was pared by 2 bases and J by 0 bases, with 5 bases of the junction left unmatched. The V gene's germline CDR1 is SEHNR and CDR2 FQNEAQ (reference sequence). CDR3 in amino acids: CASSLPGQGGLNTEAFF. The DNA for the CDR3 is TGTGCCAGCAGCTTACCGGGACAGGGGGGTTTGAACACTGAAGCTTTCTTT.

The chain couples TRBV7-9 to TRBJ2-1; 9 bases line up with TRBD2. The CDR3 spans 19 residues. The V segment lost 0 bases and the J segment 1 base; nucleotides outside the gene matches: 10. Germline V gives CDR1 SEHNR, CDR2 FQNEAQ (reference sequence). The CDR3 is CASSLASGSRGGSYNEQFF. As DNA, the CDR3 is TGTGCCAGCAGCTTAGCTAGCGGGAGCAGAGGGGGATCCTACAATGAGCAGTTCTTC.

This clone is a singleton in its sample. V usage is TRBV28 and J usage is TRBJ1-1; 10 bases are shared with TRBD1. The CDR3 contains 15 residues. The germline CDR1 and CDR2 sequences are MDHEN and SYDVKM. V shed 4 bases and J 7 bases; nucleotides not matched to a gene: 9. In nucleotides, the CDR3 is TGTGCCAGCAGTTCCTACGACAGGGGGCTTAATGAAGCTTTCTTT. Amino acids: CASSSYDRGLNEAFF. Combining the CDR3 with reference TRBV28 and TRBJ1-1 gives the whole variable domain DVKVTQSSRYLVKRTGEKVFLECVQDMDHENMFWYRQDPGLGLRLIYFSYDVKMKEKGDIPEGYSVSREKKERFSLILESASTNQTSMYLCASSSYDRGLNEAFFGQGTRLTVV.

V is TRBV28 and J is TRBJ1-5; 9 bases match TRBD1. Germline-derived CDR1 and CDR2 are MDHEN and SYDVKM. The CDR3 loop spans 14 amino acids. J lost 6 bases, V lost 2 bases, and 2 bases had no gene match. The CDR3 bases are TGTGCCAGCAGTTTAGGGACAGGGACTCAGCCCCAGCATTTT. This codes for CASSLGTGTQPQHF.

This clone was recorded a few times. The chain recombines TRBV7-2 with TRBJ2-3, with D possibly being TRBD2 (7 bases). V was pared by 3 bases and J by 3 bases, with 25 bases between. Germline assignment: CDR1 SGHTA and CDR2 FQGNSA. The CDR3 runs 19 residues. The CDR3 protein is CASSLGRLSGGAGTDTQYF. In DNA, the CDR3 is TGTGCCAGCAGCTTGGGGAGGCTTAGTGGGGGGGCAGGGACAGATACGCAGTATTTT.

The gene calls are TRBV30 and TRBJ1-1; D not resolved. Germline loops: CDR1 GTSNPN, CDR2 SVGIG (reference sequence). This CDR3 region has 13 residues. The V gene lost 5 bases and the J gene lost 0 bases, with 10 bases spanning the gap. The CDR3 loop reads CAWSGPVNTEAFF. CDR3 bases: TGTGCCTGGTCGGGTCCGGTGAACACTGAAGCTTTCTTT.

The chain joins TRBV6-5 to TRBJ1-2; TRBD1 is a possible D gene (6 bases). Between the trimmed V and J ends, which lost 6 bases and 8 bases, there was a span of 10 bases. Germline CDR1 is MNHEY and CDR2 is SVGAGI. This CDR3 is 11 amino acids long. For the CDR3, the DNA is TGTGCCAGCAGACAGGGATGGGGCTACACCTTC. Protein product: CASRQGWGYTF.

This chain connects TRBV7-9 to TRBJ2-7; no clear D. The V end lost 1 base, the J end lost 6 bases, and 7 bases lay between the germline ends. The CDR3 loop spans 12 amino acids. From germline, CDR1 is SEHNR and CDR2 FQNEAQ (reference sequence). CDR3 protein: CASSLEPLEQYF. The CDR3 DNA reads TGTGCCAGCAGCTTAGAGCCGCTCGAGCAGTACTTC. Filled out from reference TRBV7-9 and TRBJ2-7, the complete variable domain reads DTGVSQNPRHKITKRGQNVTFRCDPISEHNRLYWYRQTLGQGPEFLTYFQNEAQLEKSRLLSDRFSAERPKGSFSTLEIQRTEQGDSAMYLCASSLEPLEQYFGPGTRLTVT.

This clone appeared once. The chain recombines TRBV12-3 or TRBV12-4 with TRBJ1-3; unclear D gene. V lost 9 bases and J 0 bases, leaving 9 bases between the germline ends. The CDR3 is made up of 13 amino acids. The CDR3 region is CASTGGSGNTIYF. CDR3 nucleotides: TGTGCCAGTACGGGAGGCTCTGGAAACACCATATATTTT.

The rearrangement links TRBV2 to TRBJ1-2; no clear D gene. The CDR3 spans 13 residues. The germline CDR1 and CDR2 sequences are SNHLY and FYNNEI. V shed 6 bases and J shed 8 bases, with 16 bases lying between them. The CDR3 DNA sequence: TGTGCCAGCAGCGGGGAGTATGCCGGGGGCTACACCTTC. Its translation is CASSGEYAGGYTF.

The V gene is TRBV28, the J gene TRBJ1-1; unclear D gene. Germline V gene lookup returns CDR1 MDHEN and CDR2 SYDVKM. The CDR3 is made up of 13 amino acids. V gave up 1 base and J gave up 2 bases, with 5 bases separating them. The CDR3 DNA is TGTGCCAGCAGTTTATCCATTAACACTGAAGCTTTCTTT. Translating gives CASSLSINTEAFF. Variable domain in full (rest from reference TRBV28 and TRBJ1-1): DVKVTQSSRYLVKRTGEKVFLECVQDMDHENMFWYRQDPGLGLRLIYFSYDVKMKEKGDIPEGYSVSREKKERFSLILESASTNQTSMYLCASSLSINTEAFFGQGTRLTVV.

The rearrangement links TRBV19 to TRBJ2-3, with D perhaps TRBD2 (6 bases). The germline CDR1 and CDR2 sequences are LNHDA and SQIVND (reference sequence). Trimming took 4 bases from V and 2 from J, leaving 16 bases between them. The CDR3 loop spans 16 amino acids. The CDR3 sequence is CASSTLGLQDTDTQYF. The CDR3 DNA follows: TGTGCCAGTAGTACCTTGGGACTCCAGGACACAGATACGCAGTATTTT.